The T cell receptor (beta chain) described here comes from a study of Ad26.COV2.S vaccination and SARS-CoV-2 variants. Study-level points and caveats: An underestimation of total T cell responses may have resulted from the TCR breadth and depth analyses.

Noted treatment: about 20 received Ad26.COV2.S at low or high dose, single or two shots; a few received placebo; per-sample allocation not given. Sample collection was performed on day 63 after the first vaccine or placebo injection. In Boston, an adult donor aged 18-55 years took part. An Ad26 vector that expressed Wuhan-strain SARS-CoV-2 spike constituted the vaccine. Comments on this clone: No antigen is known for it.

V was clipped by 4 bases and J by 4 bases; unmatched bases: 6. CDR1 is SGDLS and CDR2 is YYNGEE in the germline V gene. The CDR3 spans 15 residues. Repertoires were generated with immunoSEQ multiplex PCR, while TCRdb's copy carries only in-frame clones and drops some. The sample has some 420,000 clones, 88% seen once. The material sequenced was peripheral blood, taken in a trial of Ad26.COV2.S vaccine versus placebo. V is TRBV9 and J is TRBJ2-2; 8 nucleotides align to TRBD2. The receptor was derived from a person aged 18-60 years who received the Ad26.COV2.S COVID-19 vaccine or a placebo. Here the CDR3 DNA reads TGTGCCAGCAGCCTCGGGGGGGCCATCACCGGGGAGCTGTTTTTT. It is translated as CASSLGGAITGELFF.